The subject of this entry is one TCR beta chain. CDR3 length: 14 amino acids. V dropped 5 bases and J dropped 5 bases, with 15 bases sitting between them. In germline, CDR1 is MNHNY, CDR2 SVGAGI (reference sequence). TCRdb's copy holds only in-frame clones and misses some; the assay was immunoSEQ multiplex PCR. The table lists 100,000 to 130,000 clones, roughly 79% of them singletons, with roughly 6.5% in the top ten. The sample is drawn from a study of control samples from healthy donors and cancer patients. Material for sequencing was blood. The sequence was collected from a man younger than 35 in good health. The chain carries TRBV6-6 and TRBJ1-1; TRBD1 might be the D (6 bases). The CDR3 DNA follows: TGTGCCAGCAGTAAGGGGGGGAGTTGGACTGAAGCTTTCTTT. Amino acid sequence: CASSKGGSWTEAFF.